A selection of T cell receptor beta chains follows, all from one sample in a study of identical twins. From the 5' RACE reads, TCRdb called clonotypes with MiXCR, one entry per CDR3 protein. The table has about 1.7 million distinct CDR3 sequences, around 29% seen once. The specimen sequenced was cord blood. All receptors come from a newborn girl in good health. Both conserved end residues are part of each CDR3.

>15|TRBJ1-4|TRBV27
CASSSYDSYNEKLFF
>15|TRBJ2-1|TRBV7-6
CASRPTDRSRNEQFF
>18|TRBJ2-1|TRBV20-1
CSAIGGRGRASSYNEQFF
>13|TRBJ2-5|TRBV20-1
CSASASGQETQYF
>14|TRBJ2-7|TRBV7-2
CASSLVRESYEQYF
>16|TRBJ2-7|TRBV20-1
CSARVRFQRGPYEQYF
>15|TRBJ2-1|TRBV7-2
CASSFLAGSYNEQFF
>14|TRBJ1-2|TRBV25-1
CASSEGRVNYGYTF
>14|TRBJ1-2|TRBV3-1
CASSQVDRGAGYTF
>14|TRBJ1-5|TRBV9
CASSEGVVNQPQHF
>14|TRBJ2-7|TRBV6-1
CASSERQGGYEQYF
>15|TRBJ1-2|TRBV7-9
CASSLGPAEGYGYTF
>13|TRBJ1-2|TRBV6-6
CASSYTQYYGYTF
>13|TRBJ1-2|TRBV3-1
CASSRGREKGYTF
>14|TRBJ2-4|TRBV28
CASSLWIAKNIQYF
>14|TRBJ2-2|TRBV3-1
CASTINLKTGELFF
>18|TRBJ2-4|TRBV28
CAGSLGLAGGAAKNIQYF
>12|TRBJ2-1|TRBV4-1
CASSPQPGEQFF
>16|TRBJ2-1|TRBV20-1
CSPLRPGLASPYEQFF
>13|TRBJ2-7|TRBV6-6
CASSRDLYYEQYF
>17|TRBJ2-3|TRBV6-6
CASSSSSTYPGTDTQYF
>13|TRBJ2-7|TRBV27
CASSFRILYEQYF
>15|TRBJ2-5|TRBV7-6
CASSSLTGSRETQYF